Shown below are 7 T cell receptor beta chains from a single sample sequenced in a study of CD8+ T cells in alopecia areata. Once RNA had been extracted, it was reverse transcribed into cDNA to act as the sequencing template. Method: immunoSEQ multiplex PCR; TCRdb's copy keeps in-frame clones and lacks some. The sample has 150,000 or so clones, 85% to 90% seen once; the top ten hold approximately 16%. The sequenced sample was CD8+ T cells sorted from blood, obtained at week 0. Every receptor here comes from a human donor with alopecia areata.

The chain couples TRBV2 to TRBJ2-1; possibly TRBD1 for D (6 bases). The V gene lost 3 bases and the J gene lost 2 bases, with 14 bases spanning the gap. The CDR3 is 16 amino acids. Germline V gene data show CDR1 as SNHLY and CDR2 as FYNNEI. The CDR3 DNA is TGTGCCAGCAGTGAGGTAGGCAGGGGAGCCTACAATGAGCAGTTCTTC. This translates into CASSEVGRGAYNEQFF.

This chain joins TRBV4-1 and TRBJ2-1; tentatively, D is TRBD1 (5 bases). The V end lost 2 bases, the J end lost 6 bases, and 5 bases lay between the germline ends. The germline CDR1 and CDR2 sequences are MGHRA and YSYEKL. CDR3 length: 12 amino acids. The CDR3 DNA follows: TGCGCCAGCAGCCAACAGGGCAATGAGCAGTTCTTC. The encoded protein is CASSQQGNEQFF.

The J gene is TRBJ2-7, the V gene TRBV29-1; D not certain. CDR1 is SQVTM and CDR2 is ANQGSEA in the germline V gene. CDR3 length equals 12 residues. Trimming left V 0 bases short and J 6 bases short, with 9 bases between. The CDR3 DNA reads TGCAGCGTTGAAGAGTCAGCTAGCGAGCAGTACTTC. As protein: CSVEESASEQYF.

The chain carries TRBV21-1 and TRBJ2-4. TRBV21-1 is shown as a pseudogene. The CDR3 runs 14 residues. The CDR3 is CASSKGGGGNIQYF. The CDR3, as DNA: TGTGCCAGCAGCAAAGGTGGAGGGGGAAACATTCAGTACTTC.

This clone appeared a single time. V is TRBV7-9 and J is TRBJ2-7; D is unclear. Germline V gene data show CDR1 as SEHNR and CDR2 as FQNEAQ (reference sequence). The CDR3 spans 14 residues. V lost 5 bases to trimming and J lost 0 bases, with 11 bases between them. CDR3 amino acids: CASSPSKNSYEQYF. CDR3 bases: TGTGCCAGCAGCCCAAGTAAAAACTCCTACGAGCAGTACTTC.

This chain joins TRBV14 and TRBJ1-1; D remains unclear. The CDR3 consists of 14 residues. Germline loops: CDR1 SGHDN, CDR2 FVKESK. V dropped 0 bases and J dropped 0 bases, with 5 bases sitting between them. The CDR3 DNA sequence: TGTGCCAGCAGCCAAGATCTTATGAACACTGAAGCTTTCTTT. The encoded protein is CASSQDLMNTEAFF.

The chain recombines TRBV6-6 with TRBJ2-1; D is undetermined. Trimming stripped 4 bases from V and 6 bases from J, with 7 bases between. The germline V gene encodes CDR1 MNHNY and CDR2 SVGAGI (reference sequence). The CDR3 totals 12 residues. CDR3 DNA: TGTGCCAGCAGTTTGGGGTCCAATGAGCAGTTCTTC. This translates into CASSLGSNEQFF.